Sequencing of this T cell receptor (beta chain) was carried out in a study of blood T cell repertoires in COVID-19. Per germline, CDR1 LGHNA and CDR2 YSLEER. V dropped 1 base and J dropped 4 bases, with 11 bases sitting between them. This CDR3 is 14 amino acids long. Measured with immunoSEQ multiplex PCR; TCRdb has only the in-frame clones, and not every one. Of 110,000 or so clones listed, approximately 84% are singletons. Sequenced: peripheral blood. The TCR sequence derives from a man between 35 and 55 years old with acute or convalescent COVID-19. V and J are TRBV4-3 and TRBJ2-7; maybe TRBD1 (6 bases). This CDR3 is CASSQGGPGYEQYF. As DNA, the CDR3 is TGCGCCAGCAGCCAAGGGGGGCCGGGGTACGAGCAGTACTTC.